These T cell receptor beta chains were read from a single sample in a study of monozygotic twins with inflammatory bowel disease. TCRdb re-called the 5' RACE reads and catalogs CDR3 proteins one per entry, DNA excluded. The sample table sets out some 100,000 distinct CDR3 sequences. Sequencing was done on a sample of blood. The receptors shown here come from a human donor with ulcerative colitis or Crohn's disease, or a healthy co-twin of an affected twin (not recorded which). Each CDR3 is given with its conserved first and last residue. Each record gives: clone size, J gene, V gene, CDR3 protein. The size entry is marked missing in some rows and otherwise reads once, few, many or a size class.

>NA|TRBJ1-1|TRBV20-1
CSARGQLNTEAFF
>NA|TRBJ2-2|TRBV15
CAASRTGGNTGELFF
>NA|TRBJ2-5|TRBV2
CATSRGMQETQYF
>NA|TRBJ2-5|TRBV6-1
CASSEMAGLETQYF
>NA|TRBJ1-1|TRBV2
CASHPRKGGVEAFF
>NA|TRBJ2-3|TRBV5-5
CVSTRGGADTQYF
>NA|TRBJ1-4|TRBV29-1
CSVGGRLEGEKLFF
>NA|TRBJ2-7|TRBV20-1
CSARRTANYEQYF
>NA|TRBJ2-1|TRBV27
CASSPGTGSYNEQFF
>NA|TRBJ2-1|TRBV7-3
CASSLQGLAGVGEQFF
>NA|TRBJ2-3|TRBV7-2
CASSLGGWLSTDTQYF
>NA|TRBJ2-3|TRBV13
CASSYLTSGVTDTQYF
>NA|TRBJ1-4|TRBV7-2
CASSLADNPGKLFF
>NA|TRBJ1-2|TRBV20-1
CSARDQGLKGGYTF
>NA|TRBJ1-2|TRBV29-1
CSVEDRAIYGYTF
>NA|TRBJ2-5|TRBV19
CASSPDKQETQYF
>NA|TRBJ1-4|TRBV9
CASSPGQPIATNEKLFF
>NA|TRBJ2-1|TRBV12-3/TRBV12-4
CATRPTAPSYNEQFF
>large|TRBJ1-5|TRBV7-2
CASSGQSNQPQHF
>NA|TRBJ2-4|TRBV20-1
CSARDLSLAKNIQYF
>NA|TRBJ2-3|TRBV2
CASNNGRSTDTQYF
>NA|TRBJ2-3|TRBV7-8
CASSERRGTDTQYF
>NA|TRBJ2-7|TRBV7-8
CASSLGGGTGSTYEQYF
>NA|TRBJ2-3|TRBV12-3/TRBV12-4
CASSRTRWADTQYF
>NA|TRBJ1-4|TRBV5-4
CASSWGGGQSNEKLFF
>NA|TRBJ1-2|TRBV19
CASSDRHGPYGYTF
>NA|TRBJ1-2|TRBV4-2
CASSHRDRANYGYTF
>NA|TRBJ1-2|TRBV4-1
CASSAPGTAYGYTF
>NA|TRBJ2-1|TRBV20-1
CSASGQTYNEQFF
>NA|TRBJ1-6|TRBV6-1
CASSEARDSYNSPLHF
>NA|TRBJ2-2|TRBV28
CASTRAGVNTGELFF
>NA|TRBJ2-3|TRBV7-2
CASSLVGESADTQYF
>NA|TRBJ2-2|TRBV12-3/TRBV12-4
CASGDTDGGELFF
>NA|TRBJ2-7|TRBV20-1
CSARGLGSYEQYF
>NA|TRBJ1-6|TRBV29-1
CSVRRQENSPLHF
>NA|TRBJ2-1|TRBV6-1
CASSKKSGAGGYNEQFF
>NA|TRBJ1-1|TRBV2
CASSLTMNTEAFF
>NA|TRBJ1-2|TRBV12-3/TRBV12-4
CASRGDGFYGYTF
>NA|TRBJ2-7|TRBV7-9
CASSYLDKAYEQYF
>NA|TRBJ1-6|TRBV6-5
CASSYSVGVRGVSPLHF
>NA|TRBJ2-3|TRBV28
CASSPTVIKQYF
>NA|TRBJ2-7|TRBV7-2
CASSLRSGGGREQYF
>NA|TRBJ2-7|TRBV5-1
CASSWWGLGSYEQYF
>NA|TRBJ2-3|TRBV5-6
CASSLSGHRADTQYF
>NA|TRBJ1-2|TRBV10-3
CAISGPRDSNYGYTF
>NA|TRBJ2-1|TRBV5-1
CASSFWGGEQFF
>NA|TRBJ2-7|TRBV20-1
CSARTAVTYEQYF